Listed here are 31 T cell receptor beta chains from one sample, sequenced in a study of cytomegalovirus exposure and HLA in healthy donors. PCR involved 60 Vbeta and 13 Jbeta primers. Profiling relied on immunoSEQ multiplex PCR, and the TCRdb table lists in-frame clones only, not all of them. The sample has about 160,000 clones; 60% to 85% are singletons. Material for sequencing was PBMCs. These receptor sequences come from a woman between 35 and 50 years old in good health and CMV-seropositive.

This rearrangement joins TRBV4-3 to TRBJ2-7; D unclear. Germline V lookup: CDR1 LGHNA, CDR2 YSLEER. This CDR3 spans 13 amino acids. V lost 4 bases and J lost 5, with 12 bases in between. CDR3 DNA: TGCGCCAGCAGCCCTCACGGGTCAGACGAGCAGTACTTC. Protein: CASSPHGSDEQYF.

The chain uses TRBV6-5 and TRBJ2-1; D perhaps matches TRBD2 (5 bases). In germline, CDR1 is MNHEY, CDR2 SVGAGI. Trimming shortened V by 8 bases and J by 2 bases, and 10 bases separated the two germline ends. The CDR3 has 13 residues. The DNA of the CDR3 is TGTGCCAGCCGGCGGGCCGCCTACAATGAGCAGTTCTTC. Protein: CASRRAAYNEQFF.

CDR3 protein: CASSMNRAPDTQYF. In DNA form, the CDR3 reads TGTGCCAGCAGCATGAACAGGGCCCCAGATACGCAGTATTTT. This rearrangement joins TRBV7-2 to TRBJ2-3; maybe TRBD1 (6 bases). The CDR3 runs 14 residues. The V and J ends lost 5 bases and 4 bases respectively, with 13 bases between them. The germline V gene has CDR1 SGHTA and CDR2 FQGNSA. Based on the CDR3 plus reference TRBV7-2 and TRBJ2-3, the full variable domain is GAGVSQSPSNKVTEKGKDVELRCDPISGHTALYWYRQSLGQGLEFLIYFQGNSAPDKSGLPSDRFSAERTGGSVSTLTIQRTQQEDSAVYLCASSMNRAPDTQYFGPGTRLTVL.

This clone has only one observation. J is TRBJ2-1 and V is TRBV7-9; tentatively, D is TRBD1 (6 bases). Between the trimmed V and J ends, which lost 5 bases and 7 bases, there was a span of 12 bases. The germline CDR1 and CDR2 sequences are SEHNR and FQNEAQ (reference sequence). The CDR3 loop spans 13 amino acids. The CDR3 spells CASSTRGRNEQFF. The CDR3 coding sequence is TGTGCCAGCAGCACCAGGGGACGGAATGAGCAGTTCTTC.

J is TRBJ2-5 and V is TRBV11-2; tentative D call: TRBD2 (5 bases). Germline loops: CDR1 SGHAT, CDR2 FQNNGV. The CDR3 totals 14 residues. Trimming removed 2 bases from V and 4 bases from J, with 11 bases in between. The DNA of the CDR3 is TGTGCCAGCAGCTTAAAGGTTGCGGGAGAGACCCAGTACTTC. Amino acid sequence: CASSLKVAGETQYF.

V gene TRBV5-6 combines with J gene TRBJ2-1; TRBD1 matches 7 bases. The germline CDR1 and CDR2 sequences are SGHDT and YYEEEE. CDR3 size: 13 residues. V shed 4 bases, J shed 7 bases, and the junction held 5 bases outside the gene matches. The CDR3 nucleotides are TGTGCCAGCAGCAAATGGGACAGAAATGAGCAGTTCTTC. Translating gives CASSKWDRNEQFF.

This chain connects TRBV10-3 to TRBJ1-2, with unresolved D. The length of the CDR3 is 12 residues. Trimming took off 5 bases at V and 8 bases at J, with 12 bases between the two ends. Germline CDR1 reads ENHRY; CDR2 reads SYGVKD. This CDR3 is CAISTGPGGYTF. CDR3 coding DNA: TGTGCCATCAGTACGGGCCCGGGGGGCTACACCTTC.

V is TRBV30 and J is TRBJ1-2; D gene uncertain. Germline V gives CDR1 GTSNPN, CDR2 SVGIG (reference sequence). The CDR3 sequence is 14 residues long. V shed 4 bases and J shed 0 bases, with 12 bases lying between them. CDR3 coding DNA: TGTGCCTGGACTTACCAAAGAGCTAACTATGGCTACACCTTC. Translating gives CAWTYQRANYGYTF.

The CDR3 reads CASSPVLAGTYEQYF. The CDR3 region has the DNA TGTGCCAGCAGCCCAGTACTAGCGGGGACCTACGAGCAGTACTTC. This chain joins TRBV7-6 and TRBJ2-7; 10 positions agree with TRBD2. The germline V gene has CDR1 SGHVS and CDR2 FNYEAQ. The CDR3 runs 15 residues. J lost 2 bases, V lost 5 bases, and 6 bases had no gene match.

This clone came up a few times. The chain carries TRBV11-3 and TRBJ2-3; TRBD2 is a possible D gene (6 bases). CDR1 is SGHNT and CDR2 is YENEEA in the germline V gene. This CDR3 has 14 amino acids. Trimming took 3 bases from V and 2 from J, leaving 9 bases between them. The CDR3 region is CASSLGGVTDTQYF. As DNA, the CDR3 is TGTGCCAGCAGCTTGGGGGGAGTCACAGATACGCAGTATTTT.

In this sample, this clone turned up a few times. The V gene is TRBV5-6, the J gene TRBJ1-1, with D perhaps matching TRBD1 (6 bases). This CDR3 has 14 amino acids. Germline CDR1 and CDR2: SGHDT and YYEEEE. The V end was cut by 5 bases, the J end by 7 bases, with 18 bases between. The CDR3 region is CASRPRGLGVEAFF. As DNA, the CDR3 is TGTGCCAGCAGGCCCAGGGGCTTAGGTGTTGAAGCTTTCTTT. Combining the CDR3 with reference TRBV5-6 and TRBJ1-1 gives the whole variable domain DAGVTQSPTHLIKTRGQQVTLRCSPKSGHDTVSWYQQALGQGPQFIFQYYEEEERQRGNFPDRFSGHQFPNYSSELNVNALLLGDSALYLCASRPRGLGVEAFFGQGTRLTVV.

The CDR3 is CASSLVRSGGETRAGTQYF. The CDR3 DNA is TGTGCCAGCAGCTTGGTCCGCTCCGGGGGGGAGACCAGGGCGGGGACCCAGTACTTC. The genes are TRBV5-6 and TRBJ2-5; 8 bases align to TRBD2. Trimming at V came to 0 bases and at J to 7 bases, leaving 20 bases not matched to a gene. The CDR3 is made up of 19 amino acids. Germline-derived CDR1 and CDR2 are SGHDT and YYEEEE.

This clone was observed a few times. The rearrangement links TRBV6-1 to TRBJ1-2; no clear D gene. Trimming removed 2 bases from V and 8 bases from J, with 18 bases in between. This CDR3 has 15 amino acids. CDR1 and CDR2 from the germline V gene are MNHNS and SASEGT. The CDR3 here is CASSESSPRLWGYTF. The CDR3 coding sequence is TGTGCCAGCAGTGAATCAAGCCCGAGACTCTGGGGCTACACCTTC.

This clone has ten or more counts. CDR3 protein: CASSQDRGGRVAFF. For the CDR3, the DNA is TGTGCCAGCAGCCAAGATCGGGGGGGGCGTGTAGCTTTCTTT. V and J are TRBV4-2 and TRBJ1-1; weak D call: TRBD1 (6 bases). This CDR3 is built from 14 residues. V was trimmed by 0 bases and J by 10 bases, leaving 15 bases between them. The germline V gene encodes CDR1 LGHNA and CDR2 YNFKEQ.

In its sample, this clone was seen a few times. The chain's CDR3 is CASSFPDRVGEQFF. CDR3 nucleotide sequence: TGCGCCAGCAGCTTCCCGGACAGGGTCGGTGAGCAGTTCTTC. The rearrangement joins TRBV5-1 to TRBJ2-1, with 8 positions matching TRBD1. CDR3 length: 14 amino acids. J lost 9 bases, V lost 2 bases, and 7 bases had no gene match. The V gene's germline CDR1 is SGHRS and CDR2 YFSETQ.

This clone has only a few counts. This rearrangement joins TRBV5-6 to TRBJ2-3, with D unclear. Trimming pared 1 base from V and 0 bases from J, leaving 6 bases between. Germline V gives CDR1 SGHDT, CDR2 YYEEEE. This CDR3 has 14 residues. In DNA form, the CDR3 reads TGTGCCAGCAGCTTGACAGTAAGCACAGATACGCAGTATTTT. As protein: CASSLTVSTDTQYF. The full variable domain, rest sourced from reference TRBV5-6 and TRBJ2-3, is DAGVTQSPTHLIKTRGQQVTLRCSPKSGHDTVSWYQQALGQGPQFIFQYYEEEERQRGNFPDRFSGHQFPNYSSELNVNALLLGDSALYLCASSLTVSTDTQYFGPGTRLTVL.

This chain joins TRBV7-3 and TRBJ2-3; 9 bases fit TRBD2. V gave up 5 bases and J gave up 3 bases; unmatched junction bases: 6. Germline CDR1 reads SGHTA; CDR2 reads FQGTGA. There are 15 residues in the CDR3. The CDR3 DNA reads TGTGCCAGCAGCGTAAGGGGACTAGCAACAGATACGCAGTATTTT. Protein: CASSVRGLATDTQYF. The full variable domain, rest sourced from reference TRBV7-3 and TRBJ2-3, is GAGVSQTPSNKVTEKGKYVELRCDPISGHTALYWYRQSLGQGPEFLIYFQGTGAADDSGLPNDRFFAVRPEGSVSTLKIQRTERGDSAVYLCASSVRGLATDTQYFGPGTRLTVL.

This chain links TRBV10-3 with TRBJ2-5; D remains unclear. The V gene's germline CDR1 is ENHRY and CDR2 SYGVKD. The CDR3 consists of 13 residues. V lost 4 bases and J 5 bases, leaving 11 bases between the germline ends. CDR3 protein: CAISGLFGETQYF. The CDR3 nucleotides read TGTGCCATCAGTGGGTTATTCGGGGAGACCCAGTACTTC.

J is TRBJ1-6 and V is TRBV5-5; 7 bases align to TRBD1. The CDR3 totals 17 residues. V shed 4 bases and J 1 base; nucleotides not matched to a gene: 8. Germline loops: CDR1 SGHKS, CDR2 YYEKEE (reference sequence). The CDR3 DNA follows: TGTGCCAGCAGCCAGGACAGGCCAGGATCCTATAATTCACCCCTCCACTTT. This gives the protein CASSQDRPGSYNSPLHF. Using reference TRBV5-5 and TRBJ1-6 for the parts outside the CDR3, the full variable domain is DAGVTQSPTHLIKTRGQQVTLRCSPISGHKSVSWYQQVLGQGPQFIFQYYEKEERGRGNFPDRFSARQFPNYSSELNVNALLLGDSALYLCASSQDRPGSYNSPLHFGNGTRLTVT.

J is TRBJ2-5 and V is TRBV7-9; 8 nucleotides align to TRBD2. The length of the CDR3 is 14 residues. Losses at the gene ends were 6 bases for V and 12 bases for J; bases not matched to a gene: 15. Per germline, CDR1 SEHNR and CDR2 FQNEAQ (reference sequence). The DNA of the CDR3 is TGTGCCAGCAGTCGTACCGGGGGGGCGGGGGAGAAGTACTTC. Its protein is CASSRTGGAGEKYF.

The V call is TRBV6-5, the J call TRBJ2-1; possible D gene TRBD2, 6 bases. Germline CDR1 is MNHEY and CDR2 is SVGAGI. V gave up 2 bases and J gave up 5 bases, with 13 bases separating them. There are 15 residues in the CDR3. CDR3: CASSYAGIGNNEQFF. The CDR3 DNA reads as TGTGCCAGCAGTTACGCGGGGATCGGCAACAATGAGCAGTTCTTC.

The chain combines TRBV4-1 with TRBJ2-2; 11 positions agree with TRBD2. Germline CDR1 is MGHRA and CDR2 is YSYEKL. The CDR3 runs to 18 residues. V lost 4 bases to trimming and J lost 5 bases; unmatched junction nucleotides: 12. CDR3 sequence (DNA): TGCGCCAGCAGCCTCAGACCCACTAGCGGGGGAGTTACCGGGGAGCTGTTTTTT. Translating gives CASSLRPTSGGVTGELFF.

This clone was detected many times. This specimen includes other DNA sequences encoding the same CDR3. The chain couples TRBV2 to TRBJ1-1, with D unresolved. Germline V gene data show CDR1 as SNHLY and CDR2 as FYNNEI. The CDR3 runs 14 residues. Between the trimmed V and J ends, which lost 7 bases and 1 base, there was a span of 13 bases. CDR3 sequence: CASTERGGNTEAFF. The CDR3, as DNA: TGTGCCAGCACCGAACGGGGAGGGAACACTGAAGCTTTCTTT.

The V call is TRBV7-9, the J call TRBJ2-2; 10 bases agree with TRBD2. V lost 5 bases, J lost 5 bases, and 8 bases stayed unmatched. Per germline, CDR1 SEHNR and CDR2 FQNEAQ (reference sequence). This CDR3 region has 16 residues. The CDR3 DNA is TGTGCCAGCAGCCCCCAGCTAGCGGGGGAGACCGGGGAGCTGTTTTTT. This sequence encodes CASSPQLAGETGELFF. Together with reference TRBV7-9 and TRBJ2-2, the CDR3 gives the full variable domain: DTGVSQNPRHKITKRGQNVTFRCDPISEHNRLYWYRQTLGQGPEFLTYFQNEAQLEKSRLLSDRFSAERPKGSFSTLEIQRTEQGDSAMYLCASSPQLAGETGELFFGEGSRLTVL.

CDR3 DNA: TGTGCCAGCAAGTCGCGGTCTGTTAGCACAGATACGCAGTATTTT. It codes for CASKSRSVSTDTQYF. The chain carries TRBV2 and TRBJ2-3; no firm D call. The CDR3 loop spans 15 amino acids. Germline assignment: CDR1 SNHLY and CDR2 FYNNEI. V gave up 7 bases and J gave up 0 bases, with 14 bases separating them.

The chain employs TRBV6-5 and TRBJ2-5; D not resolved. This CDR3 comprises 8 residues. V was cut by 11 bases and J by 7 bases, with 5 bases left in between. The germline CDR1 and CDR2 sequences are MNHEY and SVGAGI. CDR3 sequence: CAGRTQYF. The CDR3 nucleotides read TGTGCCGGCCGGACCCAGTACTTC.

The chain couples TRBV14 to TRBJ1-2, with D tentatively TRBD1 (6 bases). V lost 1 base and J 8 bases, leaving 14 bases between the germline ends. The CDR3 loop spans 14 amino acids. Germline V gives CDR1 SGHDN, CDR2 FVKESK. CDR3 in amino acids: CASSQVAGQGGYTF. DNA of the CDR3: TGTGCCAGCAGCCAAGTGGCGGGTCAGGGGGGCTACACCTTC.

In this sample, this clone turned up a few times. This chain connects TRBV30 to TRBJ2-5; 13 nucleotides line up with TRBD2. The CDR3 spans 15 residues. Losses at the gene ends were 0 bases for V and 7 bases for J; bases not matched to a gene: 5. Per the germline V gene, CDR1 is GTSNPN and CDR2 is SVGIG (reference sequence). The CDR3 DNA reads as TGTGCCTGGAGTGTACTAGCGGGGGGGCCCGGGACCCAGTACTTC. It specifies CAWSVLAGGPGTQYF.

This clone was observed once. CDR3 sequence: CASSLGQGEIGNEKLFF. In nucleotides, the CDR3 is TGTGCCAGCAGCCTCGGACAGGGGGAGATTGGGAATGAAAAACTGTTTTTT. The rearrangement joins TRBV7-9 to TRBJ1-4; the match to TRBD1 covers 10 bases. The CDR3 sequence is 17 residues long. The V gene's germline CDR1 is SEHNR and CDR2 FQNEAQ (reference sequence). V lost 5 bases and J lost 5; bases outside the gene matches: 11.

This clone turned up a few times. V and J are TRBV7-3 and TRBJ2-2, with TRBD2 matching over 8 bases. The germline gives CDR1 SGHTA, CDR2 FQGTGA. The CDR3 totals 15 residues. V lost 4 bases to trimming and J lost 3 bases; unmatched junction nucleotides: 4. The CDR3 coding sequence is TGTGCCAGCAGCTCCGGGGGGGTTGACACCGGGGAGCTGTTTTTT. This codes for CASSSGGVDTGELFF.

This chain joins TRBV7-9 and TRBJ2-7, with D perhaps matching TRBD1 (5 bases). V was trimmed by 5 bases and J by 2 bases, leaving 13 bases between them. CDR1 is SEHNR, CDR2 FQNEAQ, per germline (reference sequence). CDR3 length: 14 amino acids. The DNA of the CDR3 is TGTGCCAGCAGCCTACCAGACAGACCCTACGAGCAGTACTTC. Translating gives CASSLPDRPYEQYF.